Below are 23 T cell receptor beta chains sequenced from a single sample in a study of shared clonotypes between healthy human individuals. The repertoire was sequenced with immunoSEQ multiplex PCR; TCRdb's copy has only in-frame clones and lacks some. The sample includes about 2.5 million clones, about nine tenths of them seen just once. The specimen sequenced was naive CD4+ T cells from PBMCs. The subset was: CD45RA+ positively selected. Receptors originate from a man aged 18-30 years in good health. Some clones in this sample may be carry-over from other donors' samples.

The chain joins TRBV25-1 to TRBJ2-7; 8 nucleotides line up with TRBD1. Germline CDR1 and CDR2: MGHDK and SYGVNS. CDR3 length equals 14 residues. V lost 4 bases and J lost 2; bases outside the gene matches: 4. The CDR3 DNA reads TGTGCCAGCAGTGTTGACAGGGGCACCTACGAGCAGTACTTC. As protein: CASSVDRGTYEQYF.

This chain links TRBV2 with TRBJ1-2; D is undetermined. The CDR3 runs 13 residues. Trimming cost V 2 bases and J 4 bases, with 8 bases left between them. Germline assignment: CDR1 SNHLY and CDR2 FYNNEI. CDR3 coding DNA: TGTGCCAGCAGTGAAAGGGAACTCTATGGCTACACCTTC. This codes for CASSERELYGYTF.

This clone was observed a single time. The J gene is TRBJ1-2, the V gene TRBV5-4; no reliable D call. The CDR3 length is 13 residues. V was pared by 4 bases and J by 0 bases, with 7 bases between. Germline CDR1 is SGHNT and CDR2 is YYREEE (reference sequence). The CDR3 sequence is CASSETANYGYTF. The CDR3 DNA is TGTGCCAGCAGCGAAACGGCTAACTATGGCTACACCTTC.

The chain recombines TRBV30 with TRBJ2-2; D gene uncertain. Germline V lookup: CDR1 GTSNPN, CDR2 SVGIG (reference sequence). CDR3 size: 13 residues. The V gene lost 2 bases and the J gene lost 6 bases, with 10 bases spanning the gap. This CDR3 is CAWSLWNSGELFF. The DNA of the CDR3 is TGTGCCTGGAGTCTGTGGAATTCCGGGGAGCTGTTTTTT.

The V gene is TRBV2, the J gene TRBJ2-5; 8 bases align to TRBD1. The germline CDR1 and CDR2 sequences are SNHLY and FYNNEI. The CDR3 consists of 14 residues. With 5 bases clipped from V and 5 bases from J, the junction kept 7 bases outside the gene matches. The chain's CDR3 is CASSPKTGVETQYF. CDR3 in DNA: TGTGCCAGCAGTCCGAAGACAGGGGTGGAGACCCAGTACTTC.

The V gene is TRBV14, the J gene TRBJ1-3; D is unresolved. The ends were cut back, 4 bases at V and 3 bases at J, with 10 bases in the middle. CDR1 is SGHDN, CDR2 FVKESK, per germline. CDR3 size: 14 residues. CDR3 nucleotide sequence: TGTGCCAGCAGCCCGACGCGGCGTGGAAACACCATATATTTT. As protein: CASSPTRRGNTIYF.

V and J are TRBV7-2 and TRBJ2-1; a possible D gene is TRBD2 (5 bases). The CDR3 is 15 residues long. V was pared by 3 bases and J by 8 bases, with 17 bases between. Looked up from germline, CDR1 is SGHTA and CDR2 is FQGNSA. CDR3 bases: TGTGCCAGCAGCTTCTTTAGCGCGCTCGGGGATGAGCAGTTCTTC. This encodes CASSFFSALGDEQFF.

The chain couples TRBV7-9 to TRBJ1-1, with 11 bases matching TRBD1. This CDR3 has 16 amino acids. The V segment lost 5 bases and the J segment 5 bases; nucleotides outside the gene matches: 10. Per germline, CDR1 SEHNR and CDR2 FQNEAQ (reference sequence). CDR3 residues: CASSVRPGQGGTEAFF. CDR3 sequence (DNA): TGTGCCAGCAGCGTACGGCCGGGACAGGGGGGTACTGAAGCTTTCTTT.

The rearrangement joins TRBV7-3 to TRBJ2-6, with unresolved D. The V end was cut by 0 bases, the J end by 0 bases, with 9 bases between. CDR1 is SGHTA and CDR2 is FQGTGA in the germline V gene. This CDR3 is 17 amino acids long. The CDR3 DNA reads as TGTGCCAGCAGCTTAACAGGGCTCTACTCTGGGGCCAACGTCCTGACTTTC. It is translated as CASSLTGLYSGANVLTF.

The DNA for the CDR3 is TGTGCCAGCTCATATACCGGGACAGGGTATGAAAAACTGTTTTTT. Translation: CASSYTGTGYEKLFF. The chain combines TRBV18 with TRBJ1-4; 9 bases are a match to TRBD1. The V segment lost 5 bases and the J segment 6 bases; nucleotides outside the gene matches: 7. CDR3 length equals 15 residues. The germline gives CDR1 KGHSH, CDR2 LQKENI.

CDR3 bases: TGTGCCAGCAGTTCCCCGGCAGCTACTGACTCTTACGAGCAGTACTTC. Its translation is CASSSPAATDSYEQYF. V usage is TRBV28 and J usage is TRBJ2-7, with D unresolved. The V end was cut by 4 bases, the J end by 4 bases, with 20 bases between. The CDR3 is made up of 16 amino acids. Germline assignment: CDR1 MDHEN and CDR2 SYDVKM.

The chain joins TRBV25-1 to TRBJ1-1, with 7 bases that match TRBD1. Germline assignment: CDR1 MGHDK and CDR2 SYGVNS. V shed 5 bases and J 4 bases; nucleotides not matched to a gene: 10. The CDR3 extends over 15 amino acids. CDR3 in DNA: TGTGCCAGCAGTCCCACAGACAGGGTAAGCACTGAAGCTTTCTTT. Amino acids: CASSPTDRVSTEAFF.

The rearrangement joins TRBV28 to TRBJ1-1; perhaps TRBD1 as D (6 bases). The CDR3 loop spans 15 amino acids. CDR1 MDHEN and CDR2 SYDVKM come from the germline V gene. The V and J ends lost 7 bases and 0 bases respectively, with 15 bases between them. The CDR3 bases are TGTGCCAGCACCCTGGGGGGGGCCGTGAACACTGAAGCTTTCTTT. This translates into CASTLGGAVNTEAFF.

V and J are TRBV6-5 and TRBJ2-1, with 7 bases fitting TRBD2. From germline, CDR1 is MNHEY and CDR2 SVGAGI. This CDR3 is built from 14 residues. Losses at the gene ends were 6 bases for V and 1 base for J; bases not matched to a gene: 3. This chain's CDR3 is CASRSGGSYNEQFF. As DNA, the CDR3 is TGTGCCAGCAGGTCGGGAGGTTCCTACAATGAGCAGTTCTTC.

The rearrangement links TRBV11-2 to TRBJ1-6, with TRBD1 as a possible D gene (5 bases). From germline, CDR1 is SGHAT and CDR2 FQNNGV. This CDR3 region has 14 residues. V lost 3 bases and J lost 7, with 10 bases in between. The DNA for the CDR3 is TGTGCCAGCAGCTTTCGGAGGGGAAATTCACCCCTCCACTTT. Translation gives CASSFRRGNSPLHF.

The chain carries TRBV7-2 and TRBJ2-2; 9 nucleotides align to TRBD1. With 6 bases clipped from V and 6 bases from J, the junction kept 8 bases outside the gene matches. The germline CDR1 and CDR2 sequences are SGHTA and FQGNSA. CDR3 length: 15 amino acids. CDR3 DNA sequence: TGTGCCAGCAGTTTGAGGACAGGGGATTCCGGGGAGCTGTTTTTT. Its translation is CASSLRTGDSGELFF.

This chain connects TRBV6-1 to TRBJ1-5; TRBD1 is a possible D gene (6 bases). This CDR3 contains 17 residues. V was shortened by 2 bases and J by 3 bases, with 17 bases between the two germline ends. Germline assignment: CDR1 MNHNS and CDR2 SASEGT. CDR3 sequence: CASSERERQANNQPQHF. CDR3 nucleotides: TGTGCCAGCAGTGAAAGGGAGCGACAGGCCAACAATCAGCCCCAGCATTTT.

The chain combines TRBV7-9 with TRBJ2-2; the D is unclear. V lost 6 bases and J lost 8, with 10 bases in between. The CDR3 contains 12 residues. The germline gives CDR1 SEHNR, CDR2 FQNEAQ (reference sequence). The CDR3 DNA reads TGTGCCAGCAGTCCCCCCCCGGGGGAGCTGTTTTTT. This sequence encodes CASSPPPGELFF.

CDR3: CASSPPGTGRKDEQYF. Here the CDR3 DNA reads TGTGCCAGCTCACCGCCAGGGACAGGTAGGAAGGACGAGCAGTACTTC. The chain is built from TRBV18 and TRBJ2-7; 8 positions agree with TRBD1. The CDR3 runs 16 residues. Germline CDR1 reads KGHSH; CDR2 reads LQKENI. The V segment lost 3 bases and the J segment 5 bases; nucleotides outside the gene matches: 12.

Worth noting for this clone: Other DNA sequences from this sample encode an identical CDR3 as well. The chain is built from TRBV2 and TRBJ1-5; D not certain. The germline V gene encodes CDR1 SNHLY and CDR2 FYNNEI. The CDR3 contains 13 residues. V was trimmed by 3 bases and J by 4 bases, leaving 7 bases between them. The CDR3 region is CASSEVGNQPQHF. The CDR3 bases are TGTGCCAGCAGTGAGGTGGGAAATCAGCCCCAGCATTTT.

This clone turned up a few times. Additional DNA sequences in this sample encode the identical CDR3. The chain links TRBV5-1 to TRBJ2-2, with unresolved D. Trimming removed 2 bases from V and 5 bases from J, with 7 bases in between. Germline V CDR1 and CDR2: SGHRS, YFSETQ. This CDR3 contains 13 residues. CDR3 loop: CASSLVVTGELFF. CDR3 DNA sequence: TGCGCCAGCAGCTTAGTCGTAACCGGGGAGCTGTTTTTT.

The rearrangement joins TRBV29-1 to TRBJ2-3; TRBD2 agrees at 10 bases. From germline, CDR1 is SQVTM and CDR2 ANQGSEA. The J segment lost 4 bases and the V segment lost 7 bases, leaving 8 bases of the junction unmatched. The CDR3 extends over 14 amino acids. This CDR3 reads CSGTGGTSADTQYF. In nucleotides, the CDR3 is TGCAGCGGCACCGGCGGGACTAGCGCAGATACGCAGTATTTT.

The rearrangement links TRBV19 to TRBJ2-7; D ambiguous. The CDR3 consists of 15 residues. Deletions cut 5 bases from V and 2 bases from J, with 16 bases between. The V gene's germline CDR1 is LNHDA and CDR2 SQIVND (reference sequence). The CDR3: CASSLGSRLAYEQYF. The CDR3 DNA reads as TGTGCCAGTAGTCTGGGGTCGCGGCTAGCCTACGAGCAGTACTTC.